The present T cell receptor beta chain was sequenced within a study of cytomegalovirus exposure and HLA in healthy donors. With 60 Vbeta and 13 Jbeta primers, the PCR was carried out. Libraries were prepared by immunoSEQ multiplex PCR; TCRdb keeps only in-frame clonotypes and omits some of them. The sample includes about 130,000 clones, approximately 81% of them seen just once. V dropped 2 bases and J dropped 5; count of bases not matched to a gene: 6. The germline CDR1 and CDR2 sequences are SGHDN and FVKESK. CDR3 length: 15 amino acids. The chain couples TRBV14 to TRBJ2-1; 7 bases fit TRBD1. Sequencing input: PBMCs. This receptor was identified in a man aged 18 to 29 in good health and CMV-seronegative. CDR3 bases: TGTGCCAGCAGCCAACGAACCGGGACAGACAATGAGCAGTTCTTC. Translation: CASSQRTGTDNEQFF.